This T cell receptor (beta chain) appears in the sequencing data of a study of T cells after yellow fever vaccination. Whole-study results and caveats: Peaking faster, on day 5 versus 15, the secondary response was nonetheless weaker. Few clonotypes appeared in both CD4 and CD8 compartments.

TCRdb re-analysed the 5' RACE reads in MiXCR, keeping a single row per CDR3 protein. The sample shows fewer than 100,000 distinct CDR3 sequences, under 7% of them seen only once. This clonotype appeared many times. What it binds is unknown. The CDR3 extends over 15 amino acids. The V gene's germline CDR1 is MNHEY and CDR2 SMNVEV (reference sequence). V lost 7 bases to trimming and J lost 9 bases; unmatched junction nucleotides: 13. Sequenced here: CD8+ T cells sorted from PBMCs, sampled 10 days after the yellow fever booster vaccination. This receptor was identified in a man in his late teens or twenties who received the YFV17D yellow fever vaccine. The V call is TRBV27, the J call TRBJ1-5, with 9 bases aligning to TRBD1. CDR3 nucleotides: TGTGCCAGCAAAGAACTCGGGACAGGGTATGGGCCCCAGCATTTT. It codes for CASKELGTGYGPQHF.